This TCR beta chain was sequenced during a study of beta chain features in type 1 diabetes. Sort purity for all populations was recorded as exceeding 98%. Only a few counts were recorded for this clone. Its antigen remains unidentified. J lost 4 bases, V lost 4 bases, and 12 bases had no gene match. This CDR3 contains 18 residues. Germline V CDR1 and CDR2: SGHTA, FQGNSA. Investigators reverse transcribed all isolated RNA, so they sequenced expressed TCRB transcripts. The repertoire was sequenced with immunoSEQ multiplex PCR; TCRdb's copy has only in-frame clones and lacks some. The repertoire includes roughly 150,000 clones, approximately 10% of them detected once, and roughly 2% sits in the top ten. Study-wide points: Researchers reported that naive, central memory and Treg TCRB repertoires appeared more similar in patients than in healthy donors.

The V and J genes are TRBV7-2 and TRBJ2-1, with TRBD2 identical over 11 bases. The sequence was obtained from a man between 18 and 29 years old in good health. The source material was central memory CD4+ T cells from blood. The CDR3 region has the DNA TGTGCCAGCAGCTCCCCCACTAGCGGGAGTGTGAGATACAATGAGCAGTTCTTC. Translating gives CASSSPTSGSVRYNEQFF.